The TCR beta chain under discussion was sequenced for a study of cytomegalovirus exposure and HLA in healthy donors. PCR employed 60 Vbeta and 13 Jbeta primers. Clones were read by immunoSEQ multiplex PCR, and TCRdb kept only the in-frame ones, dropping some. Among about 120,000 clones listed, approximately 80% were seen once. Notes on the study in general: It was in a later analysis that TCR association rates were seen to vary by HLA locus, highest for DRB1 and lowest for HLA-C.

This CDR3 comprises 14 residues. This clone was seen more than once but under ten times. The antigen is undetermined. The V call is TRBV21-1, the J call TRBJ1-3; the table's D call, TRBD1, has no DNA check behind it. TRBV21-1 is a recognized pseudogene. The receptor was derived from a woman in her thirties or forties in good health and CMV-seropositive. Source material: PBMCs. In DNA form, the CDR3 reads TGTGCCAGCAGCAGGAGGGGGCCCAAAAACACCATATATTTT. Amino acids: CASSRRGPKNTIYF.